The present entry profiles one T cell receptor beta chain with its context. This sample was taken from a study of blood T cell repertoires in COVID-19. Background on the study: PBMCs, B-cell-depleted T cells, or T cells were the source of the cDNA or gDNA that made up the material.

The method was immunoSEQ multiplex PCR; TCRdb's version includes in-frame clones alone and lacks a portion of them. There are under 75,000 clones in the sample; 79% occur only once, and less than 6% lies in the top ten. The length of the CDR3 is 15 residues. The germline V gene has CDR1 SNHLY and CDR2 FYNNEI. The ends were cut back, 6 bases at V and 6 bases at J, with 21 bases in the middle. The sequence was obtained from a woman between 65 and 79 years old with acute or convalescent COVID-19. This rearrangement joins TRBV2 to TRBJ2-7; perhaps TRBD2 as D (6 bases). What was sequenced was peripheral blood. The CDR3 sequence is CASRPGAAGFGEQYF. In DNA, the CDR3 is TGTGCCAGCAGGCCCGGGGCAGCGGGCTTTGGCGAGCAGTACTTC.